This T cell receptor (beta chain) was retrieved from a study of blood T cell repertoires in COVID-19. As originally analysed: Cell counts per sample came from amplifying reference gene primers. Using immunoSEQ multiplex PCR, the repertoire was profiled, and TCRdb retains in-frame clones only, with some absent. From that table come the V and J calls and clone size; the DNA was used to work out D and trimming. The repertoire holds around 150,000 clones, with about 85% as singletons. The CDR3 length is 13 residues. Germline V gene lookup returns CDR1 LNHDA and CDR2 SQIVND (reference sequence). V was shortened by 3 bases and J by 3 bases, with 8 bases between the two germline ends.

V and J are TRBV19 and TRBJ1-1; D is uncertain. Sample: peripheral blood. This receptor was taken from a woman aged 55 to 70 with COVID-19, enrolled during active disease. In DNA form, the CDR3 reads TGTGCCAGTAGTATTACTCGGGACACTGAAGCTTTCTTT. Its translation: CASSITRDTEAFF. The complete variable domain, with remaining parts taken from reference TRBV19 and TRBJ1-1, reads DGGITQSPKYLFRKEGQNVTLSCEQNLNHDAMYWYRQDPGQGLRLIYYSQIVNDFQKGDIAEGYSVSREKKESFPLTVTSAQKNPTAFYLCASSITRDTEAFFGQGTRLTVV.